A single sample is the source of the 24 T cell receptor beta chains below, sequenced in a study of blood T cell repertoires in COVID-19. Sequencing was performed with immunoSEQ multiplex PCR; in TCRdb, only in-frame clones are kept and a portion is missing. The sample carries some 250,000 clones, about nine tenths recorded once. Sequencing was done on a sample of PBMCs or T cells enriched from blood (not recorded which). These receptor sequences come from a woman in her 30s with acute COVID-19.

In this sample, this clone turned up once. The chain couples TRBV24-1 to TRBJ2-7; 7 bases align to TRBD1. Germline values: CDR1 KGHDR, CDR2 SFDVKD. This CDR3 contains 13 residues. The J segment lost 3 bases and the V segment lost 5 bases, leaving 3 bases of the junction unmatched. CDR3 coding DNA: TGTGCCACCAGTGTATCAGGGGGCTACGAGCAGTACTTC. Protein sequence: CATSVSGGYEQYF.

The genes are TRBV28 and TRBJ2-5; TRBD2 aligns across 11 bases. This CDR3 is built from 16 residues. Germline V gene data show CDR1 as MDHEN and CDR2 as SYDVKM. Trimming at V came to 3 bases and at J to 4 bases, leaving 7 bases not matched to a gene. CDR3 sequence (DNA): TGTGCCAGCAGTTTCGGGGCTAGCGGGGGGCTAGAGACCCAGTACTTC. Protein sequence: CASSFGASGGLETQYF. Using reference TRBV28 and TRBJ2-5 for the parts outside the CDR3, the full variable domain is DVKVTQSSRYLVKRTGEKVFLECVQDMDHENMFWYRQDPGLGLRLIYFSYDVKMKEKGDIPEGYSVSREKKERFSLILESASTNQTSMYLCASSFGASGGLETQYFGPGTRLLVL.

Of note for this clone: Other DNA sequences in this specimen translate into the identical CDR3. The rearrangement joins TRBV5-1 to TRBJ1-1, with D unresolved. V was shortened by 4 bases and J by 1 base, with 14 bases between the two germline ends. The CDR3 is 15 amino acids. Germline V gene sequence: CDR1 SGHRS, CDR2 YFSETQ. The CDR3 here is CASSLGGLGNTEAFF. In nucleotides, the CDR3 is TGCGCCAGCAGCCTTGGAGGGTTGGGGAACACTGAAGCTTTCTTT.

The chain employs TRBV11-2 and TRBJ2-7; D is undetermined. Looked up from germline, CDR1 is SGHAT and CDR2 is FQNNGV. The CDR3 spans 11 residues. Trimming cost V 4 bases and J 3 bases, with 4 bases left between them. In DNA, the CDR3 is TGTGCCAGCAGCTCACACTACGAGCAGTACTTC. Its translation is CASSSHYEQYF.

This chain uses TRBV23-1 with TRBJ1-1; D not certain. TRBV23-1 is an ORF, with its function uncertain. The CDR3 is made up of 14 amino acids. V lost 10 bases to trimming and J lost 4 bases, with 19 bases between them. Written as DNA, the CDR3 is TGCGCCAAGACCGGCGGAGGGTGGGTCACTGAAGCTTTCTTT. Its translation: CAKTGGGWVTEAFF.

This clone has just a few counts. The V gene is TRBV5-4, the J gene TRBJ1-4, with 11 bases aligning to TRBD1. Germline V lookup: CDR1 SGHNT, CDR2 YYREEE (reference sequence). The CDR3 covers 16 residues. J lost 2 bases, V lost 5 bases, and 5 bases had no gene match. The CDR3 coding sequence is TGTGCCAGCAGTACTGGACAGGGGGCGACTAATGAAAAACTGTTTTTT. Residues: CASSTGQGATNEKLFF.

The rearrangement joins TRBV10-1 to TRBJ1-2; weak D call: TRBD1 (6 bases). Germline V CDR1 and CDR2: WNHNN, SYGVQD (reference sequence). The V end was cut by 0 bases, the J end by 8 bases, with 19 bases between. CDR3 length: 16 amino acids. DNA for the CDR3: TGCGCCAGCAGTGAGTCGAGGGACATACGTTCGGAAGGCTACACCTTC. Translating it yields CASSESRDIRSEGYTF.

The rearrangement uses TRBV28 and TRBJ1-1, with 8 nucleotides matching TRBD1. This CDR3 is 14 amino acids long. The germline gives CDR1 MDHEN, CDR2 SYDVKM. The trim removed 6 bases at V and 4 bases at J, leaving 7 bases unmatched. The CDR3 is CASSRQGLSTEAFF. Written as DNA, the CDR3 is TGTGCCAGCAGCCGACAGGGGTTAAGCACTGAAGCTTTCTTT.

The chain carries TRBV28 and TRBJ1-2; 11 bases align to TRBD1. CDR1 and CDR2 from the germline V gene are MDHEN and SYDVKM. V shed 8 bases, J shed 4 bases, and the junction held 9 bases outside the gene matches. The CDR3 sequence is 15 residues long. The CDR3 sequence is CASVMPGQGVYGYTF. The CDR3 nucleotides read TGTGCCAGCGTTATGCCGGGACAGGGGGTCTATGGCTACACCTTC.

V gene TRBV5-6 combines with J gene TRBJ1-2, with TRBD1 as a possible D gene (6 bases). Germline V lookup: CDR1 SGHDT, CDR2 YYEEEE. The length of the CDR3 is 14 residues. V gave up 2 bases and J gave up 7 bases, with 15 bases separating them. The CDR3 spells CASSFSGASFGYTF. In nucleotides, the CDR3 is TGTGCCAGCAGCTTCTCAGGGGCGTCCTTTGGCTACACCTTC.

This chain uses TRBV9 with TRBJ2-5; TRBD2 agrees at 16 bases. Germline V gene sequence: CDR1 SGDLS, CDR2 YYNGEE. Trimming removed 4 bases from V and 3 bases from J; junction bases left unmatched: 6. The length of the CDR3 is 17 residues. The CDR3 DNA is TGTGCCAGCAGCCCGGGACTAGCGGGGGGGCCGGAAGAGACCCAGTACTTC. The encoded protein is CASSPGLAGGPEETQYF.

The chain employs TRBV4-1 and TRBJ2-7; 9 bases align to TRBD2. The V gene end was trimmed by 1 base and the J gene end by 5 bases; junction bases not matched to a gene: 3. The CDR3 runs 14 residues. The germline CDR1 and CDR2 sequences are MGHRA and YSYEKL. The CDR3 reads CASSQVAGVNEQYF. CDR3 DNA: TGCGCCAGCAGCCAAGTAGCGGGGGTAAACGAGCAGTACTTC.

In this sample, this clone turned up a few times. The V call is TRBV28, the J call TRBJ1-6; TRBD1 agrees at 10 bases. This CDR3 is built from 17 residues. Germline V gene lookup returns CDR1 MDHEN and CDR2 SYDVKM. Germline trimming cut 6 bases from V and 4 bases from J; bases unmatched to any gene: 9. CDR3 coding DNA: TGTGCCAGCAGCCCCGGGACAGGGGATCGGTATAATTCACCCCTCCACTTT. Translation: CASSPGTGDRYNSPLHF.

This rearrangement joins TRBV16 to TRBJ2-1; the match to TRBD1 covers 7 bases. Germline V gene lookup returns CDR1 KGHSY and CDR2 FQNENV. V shed 3 bases, J shed 2 bases, and the junction held 7 bases outside the gene matches. This CDR3 spans 16 amino acids. The CDR3 loop is CASSHALQGAYNEQFF. The DNA of the CDR3 is TGTGCCAGCAGCCACGCCCTTCAGGGGGCCTACAATGAGCAGTTCTTC.

This clone was counted once. CDR3 loop: CASSRDRGRGTDTQYF. The DNA for the CDR3 is TGTGCCAGCAGTAGGGACAGGGGGCGCGGGACAGATACGCAGTATTTT. The chain joins TRBV25-1 to TRBJ2-3; 12 bases map to TRBD1. Germline CDR1 reads MGHDK; CDR2 reads SYGVNS. The junction had 6 bases not matched to a gene; V was cut back by 5 bases and J by 3 bases. This CDR3 is 16 amino acids long.

V and J are TRBV24-1 and TRBJ2-7, with 9 bases that match TRBD1. Trimming cost V 6 bases and J 2 bases; bases outside gene matches: 4. The germline V gene encodes CDR1 KGHDR and CDR2 SFDVKD. The CDR3 has 14 amino acids. The CDR3 coding sequence is TGTGCCACCAGTCCCGGGACAGGGACCTACGAGCAGTACTTC. It translates to CATSPGTGTYEQYF.

V usage is TRBV2 and J usage is TRBJ1-5; TRBD1 agrees at 7 bases. The CDR3 spans 15 residues. V was pared by 2 bases and J by 5 bases, with 6 bases of the junction left unmatched. CDR1 and CDR2 (germline): SNHLY, FYNNEI. CDR3 region: CASSETGAEDQPQHF. Here the CDR3 DNA reads TGTGCCAGCAGTGAAACAGGGGCAGAGGATCAGCCCCAGCATTTT.

The count of this clone is one. This sequence joins TRBV7-2 and TRBJ1-5, with D hard to call. Trimming cost V 4 bases and J 0 bases, with 7 bases left between them. Germline CDR1 SGHTA, CDR2 FQGNSA. This CDR3 spans 14 amino acids. CDR3 bases: TGTGCCAGCAGCTATACAGATAGCAATCAGCCCCAGCATTTT. This encodes CASSYTDSNQPQHF.

This sequence joins TRBV7-3 and TRBJ2-2; weak D call: TRBD2 (5 bases). The germline V and J ends were trimmed by 1 base and 6 bases, with 9 bases remaining between them. CDR1 is SGHTA, CDR2 FQGTGA, per germline. CDR3 size: 14 residues. The CDR3 region has the DNA TGTGCCAGCAGCTTAAATTTGGAGGCCGGGGAGCTGTTTTTT. It yields the protein CASSLNLEAGELFF.

The chain joins TRBV9 to TRBJ1-1; possible D gene TRBD1, 6 bases. Per the germline V gene, CDR1 is SGDLS and CDR2 is YYNGEE. The CDR3 length is 13 residues. V was shortened by 0 bases and J by 11 bases, with 14 bases between the two germline ends. The CDR3 spells CASSVDGGAYAFF. Written as DNA, the CDR3 is TGTGCCAGCAGCGTAGATGGGGGCGCGTATGCTTTCTTT.

The chain is built from TRBV3-1 (or the pseudogene TRBV3-2) and TRBJ2-6, with a possible D match to TRBD1 (6 bases). This CDR3 region has 16 residues. V was trimmed by 0 bases and J by 2 bases, leaving 8 bases between them. The germline V gene encodes CDR1 LGHDT and CDR2 YNNKEL (reference sequence). As DNA, the CDR3 is TGTGCCAGCAGCCAAGAATCAGGGGCTGGGGCCAACGTCCTGACTTTC. Translation: CASSQESGAGANVLTF.

The chain employs TRBV16 and TRBJ2-7, with TRBD1 matching 9 bases. The CDR3 runs 15 residues. Germline V gene lookup returns CDR1 KGHSY and CDR2 FQNENV. J lost 6 bases, V lost 3 bases, and 9 bases had no gene match. CDR3 amino acids: CASSHRTGVGSEQYF. DNA of the CDR3: TGTGCCAGCAGCCATAGGACAGGGGTGGGCAGCGAGCAGTACTTC.

V is TRBV5-1 and J is TRBJ1-1, with D possibly being TRBD1 (6 bases). Deletions cut 3 bases from V and 6 bases from J, with 9 bases between. In germline, CDR1 is SGHRS, CDR2 YFSETQ. There are 12 residues in the CDR3. The CDR3 here is CASSSRTAEAFF. The CDR3 DNA is TGCGCCAGCAGCTCGAGGACAGCTGAAGCTTTCTTT.

The chain is built from TRBV11-2 and TRBJ1-2; D possibly corresponds to TRBD1 (5 bases). The germline gives CDR1 SGHAT, CDR2 FQNNGV. The germline V and J ends were trimmed by 5 bases and 4 bases, with 20 bases remaining between them. The CDR3 is 16 residues long. In nucleotides, the CDR3 is TGTGCCAGCAGCCCGCTCCAGGGCTCGGCAGGCTATGGCTACACCTTC. It translates to CASSPLQGSAGYGYTF.